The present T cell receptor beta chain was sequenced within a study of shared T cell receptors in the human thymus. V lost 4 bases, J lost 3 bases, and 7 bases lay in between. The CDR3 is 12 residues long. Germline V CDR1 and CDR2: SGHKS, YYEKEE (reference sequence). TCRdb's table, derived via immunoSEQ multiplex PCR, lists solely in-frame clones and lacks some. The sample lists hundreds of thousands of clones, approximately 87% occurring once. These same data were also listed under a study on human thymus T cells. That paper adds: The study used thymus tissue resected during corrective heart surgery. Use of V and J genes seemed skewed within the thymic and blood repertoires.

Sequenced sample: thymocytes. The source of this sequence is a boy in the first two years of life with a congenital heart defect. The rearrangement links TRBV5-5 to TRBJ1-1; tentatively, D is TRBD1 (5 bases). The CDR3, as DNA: TGTGCCAGCAGCCAGGGATACACTGAAGCTTTCTTT. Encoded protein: CASSQGYTEAFF.